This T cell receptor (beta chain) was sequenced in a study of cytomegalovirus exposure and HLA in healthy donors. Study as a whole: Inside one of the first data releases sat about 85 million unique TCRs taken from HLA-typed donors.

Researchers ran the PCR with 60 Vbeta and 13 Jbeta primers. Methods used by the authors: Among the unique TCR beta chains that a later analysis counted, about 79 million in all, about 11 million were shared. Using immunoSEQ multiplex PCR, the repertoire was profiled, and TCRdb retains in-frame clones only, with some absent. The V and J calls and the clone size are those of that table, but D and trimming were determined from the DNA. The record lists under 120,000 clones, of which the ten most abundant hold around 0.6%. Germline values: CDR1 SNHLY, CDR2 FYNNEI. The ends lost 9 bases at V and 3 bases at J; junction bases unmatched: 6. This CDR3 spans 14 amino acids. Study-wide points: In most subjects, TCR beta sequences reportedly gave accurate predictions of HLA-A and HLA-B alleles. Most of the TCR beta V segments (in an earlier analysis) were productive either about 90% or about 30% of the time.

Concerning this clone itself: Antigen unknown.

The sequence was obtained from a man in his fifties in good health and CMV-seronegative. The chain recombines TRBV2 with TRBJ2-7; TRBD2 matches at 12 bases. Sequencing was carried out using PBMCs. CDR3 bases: TGTGCCAGTACTCTGACTAGCGGGAGCTACGAGCAGTACTTC. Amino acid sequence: CASTLTSGSYEQYF.